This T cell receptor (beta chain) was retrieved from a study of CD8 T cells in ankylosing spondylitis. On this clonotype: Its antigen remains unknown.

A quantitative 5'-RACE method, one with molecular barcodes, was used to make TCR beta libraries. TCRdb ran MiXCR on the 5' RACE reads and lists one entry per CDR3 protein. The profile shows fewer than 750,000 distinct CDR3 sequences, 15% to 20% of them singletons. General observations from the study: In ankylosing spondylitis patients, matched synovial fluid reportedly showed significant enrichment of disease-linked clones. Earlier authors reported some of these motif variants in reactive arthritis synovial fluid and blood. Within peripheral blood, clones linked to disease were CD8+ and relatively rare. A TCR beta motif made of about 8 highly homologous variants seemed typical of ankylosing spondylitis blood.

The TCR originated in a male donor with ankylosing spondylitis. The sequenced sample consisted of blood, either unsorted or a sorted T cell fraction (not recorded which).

The CDR3 loop reads CSAQVALREKLFF. The CDR3 coding sequence is TGCAGCGCACAGGTGGCCCTTCGGGAAAAACTGTTTTTT. The genes are TRBV29-1 and TRBJ1-4; TRBD1 might be the D (5 bases). This CDR3 has 13 residues. Germline CDR1 is SQVTM and CDR2 is ANQGSEA. Between the trimmed V and J ends, which lost 7 bases and 8 bases, there was a span of 17 bases.